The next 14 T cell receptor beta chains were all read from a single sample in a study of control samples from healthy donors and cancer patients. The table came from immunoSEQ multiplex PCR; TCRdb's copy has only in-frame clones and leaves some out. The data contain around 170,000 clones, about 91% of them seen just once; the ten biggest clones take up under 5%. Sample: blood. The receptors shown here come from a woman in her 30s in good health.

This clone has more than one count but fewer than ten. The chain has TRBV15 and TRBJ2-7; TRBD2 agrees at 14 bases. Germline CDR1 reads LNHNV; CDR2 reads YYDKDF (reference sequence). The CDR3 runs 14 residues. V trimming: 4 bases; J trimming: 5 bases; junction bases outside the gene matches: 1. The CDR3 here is CATSKGLAGDEQYF. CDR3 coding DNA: TGTGCCACCAGCAAGGGACTAGCGGGAGACGAGCAGTACTTC.

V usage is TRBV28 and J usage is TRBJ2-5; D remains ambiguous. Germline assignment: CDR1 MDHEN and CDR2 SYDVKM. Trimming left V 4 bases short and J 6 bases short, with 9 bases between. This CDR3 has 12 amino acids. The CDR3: CASSWNAKTQYF. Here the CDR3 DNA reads TGTGCCAGCAGTTGGAACGCTAAGACCCAGTACTTC.

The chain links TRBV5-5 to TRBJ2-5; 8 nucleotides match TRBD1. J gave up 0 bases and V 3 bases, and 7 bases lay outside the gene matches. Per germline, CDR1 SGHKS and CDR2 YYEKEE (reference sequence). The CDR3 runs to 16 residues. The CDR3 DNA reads TGTGCCAGCAGCTCCCGACAGGGGCTACACCAAGAGACCCAGTACTTC. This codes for CASSSRQGLHQETQYF.

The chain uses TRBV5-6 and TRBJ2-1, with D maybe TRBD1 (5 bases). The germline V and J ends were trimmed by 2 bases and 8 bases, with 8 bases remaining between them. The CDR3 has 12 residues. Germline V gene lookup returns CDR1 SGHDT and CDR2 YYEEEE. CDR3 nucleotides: TGTGCCAGCAGCTTTCAGGGCCATGAGCAGTTCTTC. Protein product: CASSFQGHEQFF.

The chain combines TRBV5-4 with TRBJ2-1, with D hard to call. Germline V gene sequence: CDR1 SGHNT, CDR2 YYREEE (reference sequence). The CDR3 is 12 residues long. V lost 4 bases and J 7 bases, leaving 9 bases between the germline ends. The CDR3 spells CASSPGGNEQFF. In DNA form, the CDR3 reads TGTGCCAGCAGCCCCGGCGGTAATGAGCAGTTCTTC.

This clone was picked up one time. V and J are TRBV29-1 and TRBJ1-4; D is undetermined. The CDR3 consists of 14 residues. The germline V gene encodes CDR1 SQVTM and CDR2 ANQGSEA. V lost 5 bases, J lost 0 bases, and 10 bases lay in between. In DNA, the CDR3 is TGCAGCGTTCGCACAGACGCAACTAATGAAAAACTGTTTTTT. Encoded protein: CSVRTDATNEKLFF.

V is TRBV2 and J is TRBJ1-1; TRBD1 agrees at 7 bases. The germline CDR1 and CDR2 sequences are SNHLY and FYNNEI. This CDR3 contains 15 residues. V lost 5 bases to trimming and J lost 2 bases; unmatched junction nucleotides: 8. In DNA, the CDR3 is TGTGCCAGCAGTTGGCCGGGACAGCTTAACACTGAAGCTTTCTTT. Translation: CASSWPGQLNTEAFF.

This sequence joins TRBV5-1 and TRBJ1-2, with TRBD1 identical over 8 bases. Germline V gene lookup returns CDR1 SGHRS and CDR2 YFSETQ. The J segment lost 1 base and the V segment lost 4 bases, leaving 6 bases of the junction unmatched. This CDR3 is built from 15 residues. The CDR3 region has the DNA TGCGCCAGCAGCCTTAGGACAGGGCATAACTATGGCTACACCTTC. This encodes CASSLRTGHNYGYTF.

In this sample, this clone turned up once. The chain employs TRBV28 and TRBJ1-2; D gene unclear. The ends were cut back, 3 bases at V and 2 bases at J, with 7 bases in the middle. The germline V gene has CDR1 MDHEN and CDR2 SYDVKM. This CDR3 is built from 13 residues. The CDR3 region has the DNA TGTGCCAGCAGTTTTTCCCGAAACTATGGCTACACCTTC. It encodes CASSFSRNYGYTF.

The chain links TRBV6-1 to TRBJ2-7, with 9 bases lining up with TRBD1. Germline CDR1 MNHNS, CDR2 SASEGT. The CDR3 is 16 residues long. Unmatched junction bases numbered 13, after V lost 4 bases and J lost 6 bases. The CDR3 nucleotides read TGTGCCAGCAGTGGTCTGACTGGGACAGGGACTTCCGAGCAGTACGTC. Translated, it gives CASSGLTGTGTSEQYV.

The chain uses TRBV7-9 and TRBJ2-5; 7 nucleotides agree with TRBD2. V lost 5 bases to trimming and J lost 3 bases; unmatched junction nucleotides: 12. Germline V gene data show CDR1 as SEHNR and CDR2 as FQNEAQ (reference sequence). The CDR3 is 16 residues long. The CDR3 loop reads CASSHRRSAGEETQYF. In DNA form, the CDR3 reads TGTGCCAGCAGCCACAGGCGTTCGGCGGGGGAAGAGACCCAGTACTTC.

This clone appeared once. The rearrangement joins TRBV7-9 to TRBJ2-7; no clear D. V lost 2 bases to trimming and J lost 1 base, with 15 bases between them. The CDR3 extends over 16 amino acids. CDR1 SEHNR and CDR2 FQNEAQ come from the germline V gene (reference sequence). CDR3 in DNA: TGTGCCAGCAGCTTAATTCGGCCAGGAGTTTCCTACGAGCAGTACGTC. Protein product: CASSLIRPGVSYEQYV.

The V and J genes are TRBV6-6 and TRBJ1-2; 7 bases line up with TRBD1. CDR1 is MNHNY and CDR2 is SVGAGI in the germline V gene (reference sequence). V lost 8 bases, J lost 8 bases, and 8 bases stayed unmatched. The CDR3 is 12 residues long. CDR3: CASAGGLRGYTF. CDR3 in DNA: TGTGCCAGCGCAGGGGGTCTGAGGGGCTACACCTTC.

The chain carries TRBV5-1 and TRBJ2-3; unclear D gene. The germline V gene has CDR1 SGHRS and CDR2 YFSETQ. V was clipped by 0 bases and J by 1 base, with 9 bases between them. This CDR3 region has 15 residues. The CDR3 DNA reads TGCGCCAGCAGCTTGGCAGTCCAGGGCACAGATACGCAGTATTTT. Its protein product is CASSLAVQGTDTQYF.